The TCR beta chain described here comes from a study of identical twins. This CDR3 has 17 residues. Germline lookup yields CDR1 MNHNS and CDR2 SASEGT. Unmatched junction bases numbered 8, after V lost 5 bases and J lost 0 bases. TCRdb processed the 5' RACE reads anew with MiXCR; each CDR3 protein has one entry. The table lists around 1.7 million distinct CDR3 sequences, about 31% of them singletons. This clonotype was detected only a few times. The sequencing sample was made of cord blood. The V call is TRBV6-1, the J call TRBJ1-1, with 11 bases lining up with TRBD1. The source of this sequence is a newborn girl in good health. CDR3 DNA: TGTGCCAGCAGTCGGACAGGGGGCCGGCTATTGAACACTGAAGCTTTCTTT. Amino acids: CASSRTGGRLLNTEAFF.